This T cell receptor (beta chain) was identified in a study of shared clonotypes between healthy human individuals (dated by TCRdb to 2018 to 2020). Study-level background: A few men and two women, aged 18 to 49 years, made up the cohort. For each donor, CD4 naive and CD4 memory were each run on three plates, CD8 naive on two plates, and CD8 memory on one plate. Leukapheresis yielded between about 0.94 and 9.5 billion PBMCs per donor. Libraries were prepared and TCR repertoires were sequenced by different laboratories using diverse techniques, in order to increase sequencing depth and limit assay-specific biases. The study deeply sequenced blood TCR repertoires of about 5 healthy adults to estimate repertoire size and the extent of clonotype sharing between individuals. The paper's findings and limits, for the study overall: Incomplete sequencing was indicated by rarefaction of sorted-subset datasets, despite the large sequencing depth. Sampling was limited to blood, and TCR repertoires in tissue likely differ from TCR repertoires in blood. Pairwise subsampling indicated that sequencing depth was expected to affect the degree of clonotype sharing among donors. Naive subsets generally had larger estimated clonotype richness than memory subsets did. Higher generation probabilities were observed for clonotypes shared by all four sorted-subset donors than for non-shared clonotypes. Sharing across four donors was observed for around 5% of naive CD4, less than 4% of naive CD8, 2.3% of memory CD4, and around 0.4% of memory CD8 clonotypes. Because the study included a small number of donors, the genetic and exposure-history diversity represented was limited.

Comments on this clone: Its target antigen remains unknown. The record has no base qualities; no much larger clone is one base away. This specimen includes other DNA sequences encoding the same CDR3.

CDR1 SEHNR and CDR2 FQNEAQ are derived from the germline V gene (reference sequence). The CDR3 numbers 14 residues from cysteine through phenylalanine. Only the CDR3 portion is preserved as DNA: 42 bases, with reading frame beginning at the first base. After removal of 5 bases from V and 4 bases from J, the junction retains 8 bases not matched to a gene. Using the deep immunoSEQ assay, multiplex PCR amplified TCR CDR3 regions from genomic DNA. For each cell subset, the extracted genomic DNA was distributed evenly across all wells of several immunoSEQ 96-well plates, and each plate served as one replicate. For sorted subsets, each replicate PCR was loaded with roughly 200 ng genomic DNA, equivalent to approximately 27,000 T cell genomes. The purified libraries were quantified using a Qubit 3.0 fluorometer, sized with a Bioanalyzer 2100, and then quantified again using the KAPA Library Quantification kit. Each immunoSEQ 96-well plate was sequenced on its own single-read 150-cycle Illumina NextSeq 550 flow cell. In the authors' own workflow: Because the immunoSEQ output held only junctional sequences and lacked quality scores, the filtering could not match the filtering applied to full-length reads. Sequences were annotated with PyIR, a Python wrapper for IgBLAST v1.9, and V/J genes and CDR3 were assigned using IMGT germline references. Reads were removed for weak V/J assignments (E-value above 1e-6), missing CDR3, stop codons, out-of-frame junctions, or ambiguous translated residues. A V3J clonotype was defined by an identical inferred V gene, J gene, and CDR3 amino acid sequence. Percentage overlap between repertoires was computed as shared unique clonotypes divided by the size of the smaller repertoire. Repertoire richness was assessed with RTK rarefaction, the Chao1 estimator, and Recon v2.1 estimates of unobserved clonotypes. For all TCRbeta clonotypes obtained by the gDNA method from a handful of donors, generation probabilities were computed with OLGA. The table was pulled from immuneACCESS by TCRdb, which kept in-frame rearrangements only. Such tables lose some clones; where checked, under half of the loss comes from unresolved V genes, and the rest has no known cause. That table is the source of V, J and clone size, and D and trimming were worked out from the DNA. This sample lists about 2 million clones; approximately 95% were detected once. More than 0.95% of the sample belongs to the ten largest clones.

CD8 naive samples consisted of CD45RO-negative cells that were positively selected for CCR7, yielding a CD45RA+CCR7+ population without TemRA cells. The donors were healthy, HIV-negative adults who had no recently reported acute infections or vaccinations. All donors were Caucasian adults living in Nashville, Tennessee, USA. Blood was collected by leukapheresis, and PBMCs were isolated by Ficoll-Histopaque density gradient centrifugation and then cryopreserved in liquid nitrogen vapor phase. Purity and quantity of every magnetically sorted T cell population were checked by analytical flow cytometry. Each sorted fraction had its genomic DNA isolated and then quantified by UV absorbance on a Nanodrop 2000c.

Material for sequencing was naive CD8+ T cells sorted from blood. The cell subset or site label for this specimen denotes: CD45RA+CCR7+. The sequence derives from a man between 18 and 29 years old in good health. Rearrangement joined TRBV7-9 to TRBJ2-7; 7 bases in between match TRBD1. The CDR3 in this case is CASSPRTGGYEQYF. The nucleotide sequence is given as TGTGCCAGCAGCCCCCGGACAGGCGGTTACGAGCAGTACTTC.